Below, 25 T cell receptor beta chains from the same sample are listed, as sequenced in a study of shared clonotypes between healthy human individuals. Assay used: immunoSEQ multiplex PCR; TCRdb lists only in-frame clones, some missing. The sample has over a million clones, 65% to 80% seen once. Material: memory CD4+ T cells sorted from blood. Subset reported: CD45RA-negative fraction. These receptors were collected from a man younger than 30 in good health.

The V gene is TRBV7-2, the J gene TRBJ2-5, with 10 positions matching TRBD2. V lost 1 base to trimming and J lost 2 bases; unmatched junction nucleotides: 13. CDR1 and CDR2 (germline): SGHTA, FQGNSA. There are 19 residues in the CDR3. The CDR3 reads CASSLVGVAGGLGQETQYF. CDR3 DNA sequence: TGTGCCAGCAGCTTAGTAGGCGTAGCGGGAGGTTTGGGGCAAGAGACCCAGTACTTC. The entire variable domain, with the rest obtained from reference TRBV7-2 and TRBJ2-5, is as follows: GAGVSQSPSNKVTEKGKDVELRCDPISGHTALYWYRQSLGQGLEFLIYFQGNSAPDKSGLPSDRFSAERTGGSVSTLTIQRTQQEDSAVYLCASSLVGVAGGLGQETQYFGPGTRLLVL.

The chain links TRBV7-8 to TRBJ1-4; the match to TRBD1 covers 8 bases. J gave up 8 bases and V 4 bases, and 9 bases lay outside the gene matches. Germline loops: CDR1 SGHVS, CDR2 FQNEAQ. CDR3 length equals 15 residues. CDR3 residues: CASSSRQGRDEKLFF. CDR3 nucleotides: TGTGCCAGCAGCTCGCGACAGGGGAGGGACGAAAAACTGTTTTTT. Combining the CDR3 with reference TRBV7-8 and TRBJ1-4 gives the whole variable domain GAGVSQSPRYKVAKRGQDVALRCDPISGHVSLFWYQQALGQGPEFLTYFQNEAQLDKSGLPSDRFFAERPEGSVSTLKIQRTQQEDSAVYLCASSSRQGRDEKLFFGSGTQLSVL.

V and J are TRBV11-2 and TRBJ2-3; 8 bases fit TRBD2. CDR3 length: 13 amino acids. Trimming cost V 6 bases and J 8 bases; bases outside gene matches: 7. Germline CDR1 reads SGHAT; CDR2 reads FQNNGV. CDR3 bases: TGTGCCAGCAGTGCGAGCGGGAGTTTTACGCAGTATTTT. As protein: CASSASGSFTQYF.

The chain uses TRBV10-3 and TRBJ2-7; no clear D. Between the trimmed V and J ends, which lost 10 bases and 5 bases, there was a span of 18 bases. The CDR3 covers 13 residues. Germline-derived CDR1 and CDR2 are ENHRY and SYGVKD. The CDR3 spells CATSDWGFHEQYF. The CDR3 DNA is TGTGCCACCTCCGACTGGGGTTTCCACGAGCAGTACTTC.

The rearrangement links TRBV10-2 to TRBJ1-1; unclear D gene. The germline V gene has CDR1 WSHSY and CDR2 SAAADI. This CDR3 contains 13 residues. Trimming took 6 bases from V and 7 from J, leaving 15 bases between them. The CDR3 region has the DNA TGCGCCAGCAGAGTGGAAGGACGCGGTGAAGCTTTCTTT. It yields the protein CASRVEGRGEAFF.

This sequence joins TRBV2 and TRBJ2-7; D possibly corresponds to TRBD1 (6 bases). This CDR3 spans 14 amino acids. Germline assignment: CDR1 SNHLY and CDR2 FYNNEI. V lost 0 bases and J 4 bases, leaving 10 bases between the germline ends. The CDR3 reads CASSEALQGYEQYF. The DNA for the CDR3 is TGTGCCAGCAGTGAAGCGCTTCAGGGGTACGAGCAGTACTTC.

This clone has only one observation. The V and J genes are TRBV19 and TRBJ2-2; D perhaps matches TRBD2 (6 bases). From germline, CDR1 is LNHDA and CDR2 SQIVND (reference sequence). Trimming removed 4 bases at V and 0 bases at J, with 15 bases between. The CDR3 totals 17 residues. CDR3 DNA sequence: TGTGCCAGTAGTACCCTATTGCGGGGCGCGAACACCGGGGAGCTGTTTTTT. Amino acids: CASSTLLRGANTGELFF.

This chain joins TRBV5-6 and TRBJ2-7, with D tentatively TRBD1 (5 bases). The CDR3 has 13 amino acids. V was pared by 0 bases and J by 3 bases, with 7 bases between. CDR1 and CDR2 from the germline V gene are SGHDT and YYEEEE. Here the CDR3 DNA reads TGTGCCAGCAGCTTGGGGGGCTTCTACGAGCAGTACTTC. It codes for CASSLGGFYEQYF.

The chain couples TRBV5-8 to TRBJ2-3, with D possibly called TRBD1 or TRBD2 (5 bases each). This CDR3 has 14 amino acids. The germline gives CDR1 SGHTS, CDR2 YDEGEE. Trimming stripped 3 bases from V and 0 bases from J, with 8 bases between. The CDR3, as DNA: TGTGCCAGCAGCTGGGACGTCAGCACAGATACGCAGTATTTT. Its translation is CASSWDVSTDTQYF.

Ten or more counts support this clone. The CDR3 nucleotides read TGTGCCTGGAGTAGCTGGGGAGATACGCAGTATTTT. Translating it yields CAWSSWGDTQYF. The chain combines TRBV30 with TRBJ2-3; no clear D gene. The CDR3 spans 12 residues. With 2 bases removed from V and 5 bases from J, the gap between germline ends came to 8 bases. In germline, CDR1 is GTSNPN, CDR2 SVGIG (reference sequence).

The chain uses TRBV5-1 and TRBJ2-3, with D perhaps given as TRBD1 or TRBD2 (5 bases each). CDR1 is SGHRS and CDR2 is YFSETQ in the germline V gene. Trimming removed 4 bases from V and 3 bases from J, with 12 bases in between. CDR3 size: 14 residues. The CDR3 sequence is CASSPGALTDTQYF. CDR3 DNA: TGCGCCAGCAGCCCCGGGGCACTAACAGATACGCAGTATTTT.

This clone was detected only once. This chain connects TRBV28 to TRBJ2-3, with D uncertain. V was trimmed by 11 bases and J by 0 bases, leaving 12 bases between them. The CDR3 covers 13 residues. Germline V CDR1 and CDR2: MDHEN, SYDVKM. The CDR3: CAGRSASTDTQYF. CDR3 coding DNA: TGTGCCGGCCGCTCTGCTAGCACAGATACGCAGTATTTT. Filled out from reference TRBV28 and TRBJ2-3, the complete variable domain reads DVKVTQSSRYLVKRTGEKVFLECVQDMDHENMFWYRQDPGLGLRLIYFSYDVKMKEKGDIPEGYSVSREKKERFSLILESASTNQTSMYLCAGRSASTDTQYFGPGTRLTVL.

The chain carries TRBV30 and TRBJ1-5; no firm D call. In germline, CDR1 is GTSNPN, CDR2 SVGIG (reference sequence). V dropped 5 bases and J dropped 0 bases, with 11 bases sitting between them. This CDR3 is 14 amino acids long. The CDR3: CAWGREYSNQPQHF. Here the CDR3 DNA reads TGTGCCTGGGGCAGAGAGTATAGCAATCAGCCCCAGCATTTT.

The V call is TRBV19, the J call TRBJ1-5; D not resolved. The V and J ends lost 10 bases and 2 bases respectively, with 18 bases between them. Germline V gene data show CDR1 as LNHDA and CDR2 as SQIVND (reference sequence). The CDR3 is 15 amino acids. The CDR3 is CATHGEWLGNQPQHF. Here the CDR3 DNA reads TGTGCCACACACGGGGAATGGTTGGGCAATCAGCCCCAGCATTTT.

Turning to this clone: The sample contains more than one DNA sequence encoding this CDR3. V usage is TRBV5-1 and J usage is TRBJ2-7, with TRBD2 identical over 11 bases. The CDR3 is 16 residues long. The germline gives CDR1 SGHRS, CDR2 YFSETQ. With V trimmed by 2 bases and J by 2 bases, 6 bases remained unmatched. The CDR3 sequence is CASSFLAGGKAYEQYF. The CDR3 DNA sequence: TGCGCCAGCAGCTTTTTAGCGGGGGGGAAAGCCTACGAGCAGTACTTC.

As concerns this clone: This specimen includes other DNA sequences encoding the same CDR3. This chain connects TRBV28 to TRBJ1-1; tentative D call: TRBD1 (6 bases). V was cut by 1 base and J by 10 bases, with 10 bases left in between. Germline values: CDR1 MDHEN, CDR2 SYDVKM. CDR3 length equals 12 residues. The CDR3 reads CASSLSRGGAFF. The CDR3 coding sequence is TGTGCCAGCAGTTTATCTAGAGGGGGAGCTTTCTTT. Variable domain in full (rest from reference TRBV28 and TRBJ1-1): DVKVTQSSRYLVKRTGEKVFLECVQDMDHENMFWYRQDPGLGLRLIYFSYDVKMKEKGDIPEGYSVSREKKERFSLILESASTNQTSMYLCASSLSRGGAFFGQGTRLTVV.

This clone was counted a single time. The rearrangement joins TRBV27 to TRBJ2-5; D uncertain. V lost 7 bases and J lost 2, with 8 bases in between. Germline V gene lookup returns CDR1 MNHEY and CDR2 SMNVEV (reference sequence). This CDR3 is 12 amino acids long. CDR3 loop: CASNTEQETQYF. The CDR3 DNA follows: TGTGCCAGCAACACAGAGCAAGAGACCCAGTACTTC.

The gene calls are TRBV19 and TRBJ2-6; maybe TRBD1 (5 bases). Trimming left V 3 bases short and J 1 base short, with 13 bases between. Per the germline V gene, CDR1 is LNHDA and CDR2 is SQIVND (reference sequence). The CDR3 spans 17 residues. The chain's CDR3 is CASSMNRLVSGANVLTF. CDR3 nucleotide sequence: TGTGCCAGTAGTATGAACAGGTTGGTGTCTGGGGCCAACGTCCTGACTTTC. Looking up the rest from reference TRBV19 and TRBJ2-6 gives the full variable domain: DGGITQSPKYLFRKEGQNVTLSCEQNLNHDAMYWYRQDPGQGLRLIYYSQIVNDFQKGDIAEGYSVSREKKESFPLTVTSAQKNPTAFYLCASSMNRLVSGANVLTFGAGSRLTVL.

The chain links TRBV5-1 to TRBJ1-1; the D is unclear. Trimming shortened V by 1 base and J by 11 bases, and 21 bases separated the two germline ends. The CDR3 contains 15 residues. Germline V lookup: CDR1 SGHRS, CDR2 YFSETQ. CDR3 sequence: CASSLLLGSPGGAFF. In DNA, the CDR3 is TGCGCCAGCAGCTTGCTCCTGGGATCCCCGGGAGGGGCTTTCTTT.

The chain recombines TRBV5-1 with TRBJ1-2; D remains ambiguous. In germline, CDR1 is SGHRS, CDR2 YFSETQ. The CDR3 spans 13 residues. With 0 bases removed from V and 7 bases from J, the gap between germline ends came to 10 bases. Here the CDR3 reads CASSLAAAFGYTF. DNA for the CDR3: TGCGCCAGCAGCTTGGCGGCAGCTTTTGGCTACACCTTC.

Worth noting for this clone: This specimen includes other DNA sequences encoding the same CDR3. This chain links TRBV5-6 with TRBJ2-5; D gene ambiguous. The length of the CDR3 is 11 residues. The germline gives CDR1 SGHDT, CDR2 YYEEEE. V shed 1 base and J shed 5 bases, with 3 bases lying between them. CDR3 amino acids: CASSLSETQYF. CDR3 nucleotides: TGTGCCAGCAGCTTGTCTGAGACCCAGTACTTC.

This sequence joins TRBV2 and TRBJ2-3, with 7 bases identical to TRBD2. J was trimmed by 2 bases and V by 2 bases; bases with no gene match: 4. Germline lookup yields CDR1 SNHLY and CDR2 FYNNEI. The CDR3 is made up of 15 amino acids. The CDR3 spells CASSESGTPTDTQYF. The CDR3 bases are TGTGCCAGCAGTGAAAGCGGGACCCCCACAGATACGCAGTATTTT. Full variable domain (rest looked up from reference TRBV2 and TRBJ2-3): EPEVTQTPSHQVTQMGQEVILRCVPISNHLYFYWYRQILGQKVEFLVSFYNNEISEKSEIFDDQFSVERPDGSNFTLKIRSTKLEDSAMYFCASSESGTPTDTQYFGPGTRLTVL.

This clone came up once. V and J are TRBV11-2 and TRBJ2-5; no definite D call. The V end was cut by 0 bases, the J end by 4 bases, with 12 bases between. CDR3 size: 15 residues. In germline, CDR1 is SGHAT, CDR2 FQNNGV. The CDR3 region has the DNA TGTGCCAGCAGCTTAGACGGGCTGCTCTCAGAGACCCAGTACTTC. Translation: CASSLDGLLSETQYF.

The V and J genes are TRBV2 and TRBJ1-2, with D possibly being TRBD1 (6 bases). V shed 5 bases and J shed 4 bases, with 14 bases lying between them. The CDR3 is 14 amino acids. From germline, CDR1 is SNHLY and CDR2 FYNNEI. This CDR3 reads CASSSRQASYGYTF. The CDR3 DNA reads as TGTGCCAGCAGTTCCAGACAGGCAAGCTATGGCTACACCTTC.

The chain couples TRBV6-1 to TRBJ2-5; the D call may be TRBD1 or TRBD2 (5 bases each). Deletions cut 4 bases from V and 2 bases from J, with 14 bases between. The CDR3 runs to 15 residues. The germline V gene has CDR1 MNHNS and CDR2 SASEGT. The CDR3 bases are TGTGCCAGCAGTGTGGGGGTCGGACAACAAGAGACCCAGTACTTC. Translating gives CASSVGVGQQETQYF.